This T cell receptor (beta chain) is from a study of immune evolution from preneoplasia to lung adenocarcinoma. Clones were read by immunoSEQ multiplex PCR, and TCRdb kept only the in-frame ones, dropping some. The data hold 35,000 or so clones, with 60% to 75% observed a single time. The germline V gene has CDR1 MGHRA and CDR2 YSYEKL. The CDR3 extends over 14 amino acids. V was cut by 4 bases and J by 6 bases, with 13 bases left in between. What was sequenced was FFPE invasive lung adenocarcinoma tissue. The TCR originated in a person between 55 and 69 years old with lung adenocarcinoma. The chain employs TRBV4-1 and TRBJ2-1; the D gene is possibly TRBD2 (5 bases). In DNA, the CDR3 is TGCGCCAGCAGCCGGATGATAACTAGCAATGAGCAGTTCTTC. Translation: CASSRMITSNEQFF.